This T cell receptor (beta chain) was found in a study of shared clonotypes between healthy human individuals. General study results and limits: Clonotypes which were not shared had lower generation probabilities than clonotypes that all four donors shared.

Note on this clone: The antigen is unknown.

The CDR3 extends over 12 amino acids. The germline gives CDR1 MGHDK, CDR2 SYGVNS. Deletions cut 8 bases from V and 7 bases from J, with 14 bases between. The deep-level immunoSEQ assay was used. TCRdb's copy holds only in-frame clones and misses some; the assay was immunoSEQ multiplex PCR. The sample has about 2.3 million clones; approximately 93% are singletons. The gene calls are TRBV25-1 and TRBJ2-5; D may correspond to TRBD1 or TRBD2 (5 bases each). Sequencing input: naive CD4+ T cells from PBMCs. Subset specified: CD45RA+ positively selected. The receptor comes from a man between 18 and 35 years old in good health. Some clones in this sample may be carry-over from other donors' samples. The DNA of the CDR3 is TGTGCCAGCGGTGGGGGTGTGGGGACCCAGTACTTC. Translation gives CASGGGVGTQYF.